The clone carrying this T cell receptor beta chain was observed a few times. Its antigen remains unknown. The data derive from a study of vaccination and CD4 T cells after COVID-19. Looking at the study overall: Participants were administered two doses of either the BNT162b2 or the mRNA-1273 vaccine. Timing of post-vaccine sample collection was a median approximately 72 days after dose two, with a range of 14 to 241. Overlapping spike peptides of SARS-CoV-2, HCoV-NL63, HCoV-OC43 and HCoV-229E stimulated the cells.

The sample's treatment: roughly 10-day PBMC culture with coronavirus spike peptide pools or control peptides (ViraFEST assay). An Oncomine TCR Beta short-read assay was used to sequence the DNA from cultured CD4+ T cells. Each CDR3 protein is one row after TCRdb ran MiXCR on the PCR reads. Of about 18,000 distinct CDR3 sequences listed, around 50% were seen once; the top ten hold around 6.3%. The length of the CDR3 is 13 residues. CDR1 and CDR2 from the germline V gene are MNHNS and SASEGT. V lost 6 bases and J lost 1, with 9 bases in between. The chain combines TRBV6-1 with TRBJ1-2; D perhaps matches TRBD1 (5 bases). Source material: CD4+ T cells from blood, cultured in vitro. The origin of this receptor is a human donor who had recovered from COVID-19. The chain's CDR3 is CASSSDSNYGYTF. The CDR3 region has the DNA TGTGCCAGCAGCTCCGACAGTAACTATGGCTACACCTTC.